These 11 T cell receptor beta chains were sequenced from one sample in a study of beta chain features in type 1 diabetes. cDNA synthesis used the whole RNA isolate, giving expressed TCRB sequences. The table came from immunoSEQ multiplex PCR; TCRdb's copy has only in-frame clones and leaves some out. The sample carries some 410,000 clones, 14% recorded once. The sequenced material came from naive CD4+ T cells from blood. The receptors originated from a man younger than 40 in good health.

J is TRBJ2-7 and V is TRBV29-1, with D maybe TRBD2 (6 bases). This CDR3 region has 12 residues. The V and J ends lost 3 bases and 1 base respectively, with 7 bases between them. Germline lookup yields CDR1 SQVTM and CDR2 ANQGSEA. The CDR3 coding sequence is TGCAGCGTTGACGCGGGATCCTACGAGCAGTACTTC. Protein product: CSVDAGSYEQYF.

The chain has TRBV19 and TRBJ2-3; weak D call: TRBD2 (6 bases). Germline V gene data show CDR1 as LNHDA and CDR2 as SQIVND (reference sequence). Trimming pared 4 bases from V and 5 bases from J, leaving 10 bases between. The CDR3 sequence is 13 residues long. CDR3: CASSTGEGDTQYF. DNA of the CDR3: TGTGCCAGTAGTACGGGAGAGGGAGATACGCAGTATTTT.

The rearrangement joins TRBV7-6 to TRBJ2-2; D not resolved. Deletions cut 3 bases from V and 2 bases from J, with 7 bases between. The CDR3 sequence is 14 residues long. Per the germline V gene, CDR1 is SGHVS and CDR2 is FNYEAQ. The CDR3 sequence is CASSLSSNTGELFF. The DNA of the CDR3 is TGTGCCAGCAGCTTGAGCAGCAACACCGGGGAGCTGTTTTTT.

This clone was detected a few times. This sequence joins TRBV6-6 and TRBJ2-4, with D uncertain. The germline gives CDR1 MNHNY, CDR2 SVGAGI (reference sequence). The CDR3 is made up of 14 amino acids. V lost 7 bases and J 7 bases, leaving 17 bases between the germline ends. CDR3 protein: CASTTDPSGNIQYF. In nucleotides, the CDR3 is TGTGCCAGCACCACGGACCCGTCCGGGAACATTCAGTACTTC.

CDR3 sequence reads: CASRDFPGTGYGYTF. CDR3 DNA: TGCGCCAGCAGGGATTTTCCCGGGACAGGGTATGGCTACACCTTC. The chain couples TRBV4-1 to TRBJ1-2; 9 bases line up with TRBD1. The CDR3 extends over 15 amino acids. Per germline, CDR1 MGHRA and CDR2 YSYEKL. J was trimmed by 5 bases and V by 6 bases; bases with no gene match: 10.

On this clone itself: The junction differs from germline at one of its ends, possibly a read error. The chain employs TRBV5-6 and TRBJ1-2; D is uncertain. Germline CDR1 reads SGHDT; CDR2 reads YYEEEE. CDR3 length: 9 residues. The CDR3 reads CAKCLRSAF. The CDR3 DNA follows: TGTGCCAAGTGTCTTCGGTCCGCGTTC.

The rearrangement links TRBV5-5 to TRBJ2-3; D is unclear. The germline gives CDR1 SGHKS, CDR2 YYEKEE (reference sequence). The length of the CDR3 is 16 residues. Between the trimmed V and J ends, which lost 2 bases and 3 bases, there was a span of 16 bases. CDR3 in DNA: TGTGCCAGCAGCTTTGGTAGAGAGAGGTGGACAGATACGCAGTATTTT. It encodes CASSFGRERWTDTQYF.

In its sample, this clone was seen a few times. The chain links TRBV2 to TRBJ2-3, with 7 bases matching TRBD1. The germline CDR1 and CDR2 sequences are SNHLY and FYNNEI. V was pared by 5 bases and J by 1 base, with 6 bases of the junction left unmatched. The CDR3 is 15 amino acids. The CDR3 nucleotides are TGTGCCAGCAGTATAACAGGGGTTGGCACAGATACGCAGTATTTT. Protein sequence: CASSITGVGTDTQYF.

This chain joins TRBV5-1 and TRBJ1-2; D might be TRBD1 (6 bases). This CDR3 has 13 residues. Trimming took off 4 bases at V and 3 bases at J, with 10 bases between the two ends. Germline V gives CDR1 SGHRS, CDR2 YFSETQ. Here the CDR3 DNA reads TGCGCCAGCAGCCCATACAGGGACTATGGCTACACCTTC. Amino acid sequence: CASSPYRDYGYTF. The complete variable domain, with remaining parts taken from reference TRBV5-1 and TRBJ1-2, reads KAGVTQTPRYLIKTRGQQVTLSCSPISGHRSVSWYQQTPGQGLQFLFEYFSETQRNKGNFPGRFSGRQFSNSRSEMNVSTLELGDSALYLCASSPYRDYGYTFGSGTRLTVV.

A few counts support this clone. The rearrangement joins TRBV4-1 to TRBJ2-3, with D possibly being TRBD1 (5 bases). V dropped 4 bases and J dropped 3 bases, with 17 bases sitting between them. The V gene's germline CDR1 is MGHRA and CDR2 YSYEKL. CDR3 size: 16 residues. CDR3 amino acids: CASSLLSRASTDTQYF. CDR3 nucleotide sequence: TGCGCCAGCAGCCTATTATCCAGGGCCTCTACAGATACGCAGTATTTT.

The rearrangement links TRBV7-2 to TRBJ2-1; a possible D gene is TRBD1 (6 bases). The CDR3 loop spans 14 amino acids. With 5 bases removed from V and 7 bases from J, the gap between germline ends came to 15 bases. CDR1 is SGHTA, CDR2 FQGNSA, per germline. The CDR3 DNA reads TGTGCCAGCAGCCGGGACATCCCTGGGAATGAGCAGTTCTTC. Translated, it gives CASSRDIPGNEQFF.